These 17 T cell receptor beta chains came from one sample sequenced in a study of blood T cell repertoires in COVID-19. Sequencing was performed with immunoSEQ multiplex PCR; in TCRdb, only in-frame clones are kept and a portion is missing. Among fewer than 250,000 clones listed, 80% to 90% were seen once. The sample comprised PBMCs or T cells enriched from blood (not recorded which). These receptor sequences come from a woman aged 18-29 years who had recovered from COVID-19.

This chain uses TRBV5-1 with TRBJ2-5, with 8 nucleotides matching TRBD1. The germline V gene encodes CDR1 SGHRS and CDR2 YFSETQ. The junction had 4 bases not matched to a gene; V was cut back by 1 base and J by 2 bases. The CDR3 is made up of 15 amino acids. CDR3 sequence reads: CASSLSGGWQETQYF. The CDR3, as DNA: TGCGCCAGCAGCTTGTCAGGGGGCTGGCAAGAGACCCAGTACTTC.

This clone was detected only once. This rearrangement joins TRBV23-1 to TRBJ2-3; weak D call: TRBD1 (6 bases). TRBV23-1 has ORF status, its function being uncertain. CDR3 size: 17 residues. Trimming shortened V by 0 bases and J by 0 bases, and 13 bases separated the two germline ends. The CDR3 loop reads CASSQSMDRSSTDTQYF. CDR3 in DNA: TGCGCCAGCAGTCAATCCATGGACAGATCTAGCACAGATACGCAGTATTTT.

The V and J genes are TRBV7-9 and TRBJ2-3, with TRBD2 as a possible D gene (6 bases). V lost 1 base to trimming and J lost 0 bases, with 14 bases between them. Germline CDR1 is SEHNR and CDR2 is FQNEAQ (reference sequence). The CDR3 length is 17 residues. CDR3 amino acids: CASSLGDGGRSTDTQYF. The CDR3, as DNA: TGTGCCAGCAGCTTAGGTGACGGGGGTAGGAGCACAGATACGCAGTATTTT.

The chain combines TRBV6-5 with TRBJ1-2, with D possibly TRBD1 on 5 matching bases. Germline V CDR1 and CDR2: MNHEY, SVGAGI. The CDR3 totals 14 residues. V was trimmed by 3 bases and J by 2 bases, leaving 10 bases between them. The CDR3 DNA follows: TGTGCCAGCAGTTATTCAGGGTTCAACTATGGCTACACCTTC. It encodes CASSYSGFNYGYTF.

The chain combines TRBV9 with TRBJ1-5; 10 positions agree with TRBD1. The germline gives CDR1 SGDLS, CDR2 YYNGEE. The CDR3 is 19 residues long. V lost 3 bases to trimming and J lost 3 bases; unmatched junction nucleotides: 15. The CDR3 spells CASSEFPGQGPSYNQPQHF. In nucleotides, the CDR3 is TGTGCCAGCAGCGAGTTCCCGGGACAGGGGCCTTCCTACAATCAGCCCCAGCATTTT.

This clone appeared once. The genes are TRBV19 and TRBJ2-2; 7 bases map to TRBD2. The CDR3 loop spans 14 amino acids. V shed 8 bases and J 4 bases; nucleotides not matched to a gene: 7. Germline V gene sequence: CDR1 LNHDA, CDR2 SQIVND (reference sequence). CDR3: CASGMGEGTGELFF. Here the CDR3 DNA reads TGTGCCAGTGGGATGGGGGAGGGCACCGGGGAGCTGTTTTTT.

This chain links TRBV19 with TRBJ1-1, with D hard to call. V was pared by 3 bases and J by 4 bases, with 12 bases between. CDR3 length: 14 amino acids. Germline lookup yields CDR1 LNHDA and CDR2 SQIVND (reference sequence). In nucleotides, the CDR3 is TGTGCCAGTAGTATTTTAGCCCGGAGCACTGAAGCTTTCTTT. Translation: CASSILARSTEAFF. The entire variable domain, with the rest obtained from reference TRBV19 and TRBJ1-1, is as follows: DGGITQSPKYLFRKEGQNVTLSCEQNLNHDAMYWYRQDPGQGLRLIYYSQIVNDFQKGDIAEGYSVSREKKESFPLTVTSAQKNPTAFYLCASSILARSTEAFFGQGTRLTVV.

The chain combines TRBV12-3 or TRBV12-4 with TRBJ1-5; no reliable D call. V lost 5 bases to trimming and J lost 7 bases, with 12 bases between them. The CDR3 runs 13 residues. As DNA, the CDR3 is TGTGCCAGCAGTAGCCAGGAGGACCAGCCCCAGCATTTT. It codes for CASSSQEDQPQHF.

The chain links TRBV28 to TRBJ1-6, with D tentatively TRBD1 (5 bases). V shed 2 bases and J shed 13 bases, with 15 bases lying between them. CDR1 and CDR2 from the germline V gene are MDHEN and SYDVKM. The CDR3 covers 14 residues. The CDR3 protein is CASSLRQGLSPLHF. In DNA form, the CDR3 reads TGTGCCAGCAGTTTAAGGCAGGGTTTATCGCCCCTCCACTTT. Full variable domain (remainder filled in from reference TRBV28 and TRBJ1-6): DVKVTQSSRYLVKRTGEKVFLECVQDMDHENMFWYRQDPGLGLRLIYFSYDVKMKEKGDIPEGYSVSREKKERFSLILESASTNQTSMYLCASSLRQGLSPLHFGNGTRLTVT.

As for this clone: Germline and junction disagree at one end, which may indicate a read error. The J gene is TRBJ1-4, the V gene TRBV5-1; 9 positions agree with TRBD1. Germline loops: CDR1 SGHRS, CDR2 YFSETQ. The CDR3 extends over 14 amino acids. The CDR3 bases are TGCGCCAGCAGCTTGGTGGGACAGGGCTACCTTAGGGCTTTT. Translating gives CASSLVGQGYLRAF. Drawing the rest from reference TRBV5-1 and TRBJ1-4, the complete variable domain is KAGVTQTPRYLIKTRGQQVTLSCSPISGHRSVSWYQQTPGQGLQFLFEYFSETQRNKGNFPGRFSGRQFSNSRSEMNVSTLELGDSALYLCASSLVGQGYLRAFGSGTQLSVL.

This chain links TRBV29-1 with TRBJ2-2, with 8 bases that match TRBD1. The CDR3 contains 15 residues. Germline CDR1 SQVTM, CDR2 ANQGSEA. Germline trimming cut 0 bases from V and 7 bases from J; bases unmatched to any gene: 7. In nucleotides, the CDR3 is TGCAGCGTTGAAGACGGAGGACAGGGTGACGGGGAGCTGTTTTTT. Its protein product is CSVEDGGQGDGELFF.

The genes are TRBV28 and TRBJ1-3; D call uncertain. This CDR3 is 14 amino acids long. The V end lost 2 bases, the J end lost 0 bases, and 5 bases lay between the germline ends. CDR1 is MDHEN and CDR2 is SYDVKM in the germline V gene. The DNA for the CDR3 is TGTGCCAGCAGTTTAGAGAGCTCTGGAAACACCATATATTTT. It specifies CASSLESSGNTIYF.

The chain carries TRBV6-5 and TRBJ1-5; 7 bases fit TRBD1. CDR3 size: 14 residues. CDR1 is MNHEY and CDR2 is SVGAGI in the germline V gene. The V and J ends lost 5 bases and 2 bases, in that order; junction bases with no gene match: 3. The CDR3 DNA is TGTGCCAGCAGTCCTCAGGGGGGCAATCAGCCCCAGCATTTT. Protein: CASSPQGGNQPQHF.

The chain links TRBV6-4 to TRBJ2-2, with unresolved D. CDR1 is MRHNA and CDR2 is SNTAGT in the germline V gene. This CDR3 contains 14 residues. The V and J ends lost 7 bases and 3 bases respectively, with 12 bases between them. CDR3 bases: TGTGCCAGCATGGCTAGGTCGGACACCGGGGAGCTGTTTTTT. Translation: CASMARSDTGELFF.

This chain joins TRBV5-6 and TRBJ1-2; 8 bases match TRBD1. Trimming at V came to 4 bases and at J to 6 bases, leaving 8 bases not matched to a gene. The CDR3 covers 14 residues. The germline V gene has CDR1 SGHDT and CDR2 YYEEEE. The CDR3 sequence is CASSEMDRAHGYTF. The CDR3 region has the DNA TGTGCCAGCAGCGAGATGGACAGGGCGCATGGCTACACCTTC.

The chain is built from TRBV5-6 and TRBJ1-1, with D possibly being TRBD1 (5 bases). The CDR3 is made up of 13 amino acids. Germline CDR1 is SGHDT and CDR2 is YYEEEE. The germline V and J ends were trimmed by 5 bases and 3 bases, with 11 bases remaining between them. The CDR3 DNA reads as TGTGCCAGCAGACGATCAGGGCACACTGAAGCTTTCTTT. It encodes CASRRSGHTEAFF.

The J gene is TRBJ1-6, the V gene TRBV28, with 9 positions matching TRBD1. CDR3 length: 14 residues. Germline V gene sequence: CDR1 MDHEN, CDR2 SYDVKM. J was trimmed by 6 bases and V by 5 bases; bases with no gene match: 2. The CDR3, as DNA: TGTGCCAGCAGTCCGGGACAGGGTAATTCACCCCTCCACTTT. Its protein product is CASSPGQGNSPLHF.